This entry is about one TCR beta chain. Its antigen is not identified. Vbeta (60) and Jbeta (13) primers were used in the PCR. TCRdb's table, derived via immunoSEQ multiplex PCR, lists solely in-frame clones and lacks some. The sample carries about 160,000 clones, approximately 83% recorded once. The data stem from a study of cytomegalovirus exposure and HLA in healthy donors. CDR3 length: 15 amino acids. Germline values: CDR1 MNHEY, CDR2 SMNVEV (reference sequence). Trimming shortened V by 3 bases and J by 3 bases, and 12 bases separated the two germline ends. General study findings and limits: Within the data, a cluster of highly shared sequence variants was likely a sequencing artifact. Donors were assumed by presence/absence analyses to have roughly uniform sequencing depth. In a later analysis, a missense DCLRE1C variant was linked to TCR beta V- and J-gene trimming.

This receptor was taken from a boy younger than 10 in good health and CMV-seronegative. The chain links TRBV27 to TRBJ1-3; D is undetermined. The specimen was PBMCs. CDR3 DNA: TGTGCCAGCAGTTTGTCGGGGATAGTTGGAAACACCATATATTTT. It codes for CASSLSGIVGNTIYF.